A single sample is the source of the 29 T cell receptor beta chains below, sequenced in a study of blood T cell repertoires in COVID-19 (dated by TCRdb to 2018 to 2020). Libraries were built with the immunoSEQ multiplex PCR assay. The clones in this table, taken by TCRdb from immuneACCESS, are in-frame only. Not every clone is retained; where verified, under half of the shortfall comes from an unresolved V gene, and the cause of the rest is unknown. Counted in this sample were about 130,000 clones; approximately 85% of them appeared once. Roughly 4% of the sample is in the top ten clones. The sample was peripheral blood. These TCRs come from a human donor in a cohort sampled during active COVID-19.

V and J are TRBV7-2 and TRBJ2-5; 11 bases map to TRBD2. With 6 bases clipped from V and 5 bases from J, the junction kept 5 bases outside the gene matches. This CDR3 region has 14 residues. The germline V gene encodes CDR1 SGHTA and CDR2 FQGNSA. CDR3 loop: CASRTGLAAETQYF. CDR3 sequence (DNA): TGTGCCAGCAGGACGGGACTAGCGGCCGAGACCCAGTACTTC.

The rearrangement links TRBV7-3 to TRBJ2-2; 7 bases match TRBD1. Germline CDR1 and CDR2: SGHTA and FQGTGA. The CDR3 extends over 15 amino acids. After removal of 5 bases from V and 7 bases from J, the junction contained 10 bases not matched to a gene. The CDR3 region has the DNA TGTGCCAGCAGCCCCTCTAGGGGGCTCGGCGGGGAGCTGTTTTTT. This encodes CASSPSRGLGGELFF. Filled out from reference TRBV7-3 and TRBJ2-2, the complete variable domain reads GAGVSQTPSNKVTEKGKYVELRCDPISGHTALYWYRQSLGQGPEFLIYFQGTGAADDSGLPNDRFFAVRPEGSVSTLKIQRTERGDSAVYLCASSPSRGLGGELFFGEGSRLTVL.

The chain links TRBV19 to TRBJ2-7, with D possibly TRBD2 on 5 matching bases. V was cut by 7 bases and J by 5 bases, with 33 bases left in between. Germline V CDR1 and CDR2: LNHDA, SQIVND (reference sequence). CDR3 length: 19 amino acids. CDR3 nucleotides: TGTGCCAGTACCTCCTCAGAGGGAAATGGGGTGCCGGGCTACAACGAGCAGTACTTC. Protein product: CASTSSEGNGVPGYNEQYF.

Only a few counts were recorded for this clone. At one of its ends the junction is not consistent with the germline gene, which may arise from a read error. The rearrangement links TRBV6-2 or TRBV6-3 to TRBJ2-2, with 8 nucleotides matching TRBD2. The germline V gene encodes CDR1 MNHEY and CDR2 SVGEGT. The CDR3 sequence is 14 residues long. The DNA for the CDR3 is TGTGCCAGCAGCCCGACTAGCGAGCACCGGGGAGCTGTTTTT. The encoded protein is CASSPTSEHRGAVF.

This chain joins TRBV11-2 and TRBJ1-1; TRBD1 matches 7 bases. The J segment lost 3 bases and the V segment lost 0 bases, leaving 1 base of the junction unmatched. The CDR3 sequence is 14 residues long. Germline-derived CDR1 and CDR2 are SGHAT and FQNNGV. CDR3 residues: CASSLEQGYTEAFF. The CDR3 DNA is TGTGCCAGCAGCTTAGAACAGGGGTACACTGAAGCTTTCTTT.

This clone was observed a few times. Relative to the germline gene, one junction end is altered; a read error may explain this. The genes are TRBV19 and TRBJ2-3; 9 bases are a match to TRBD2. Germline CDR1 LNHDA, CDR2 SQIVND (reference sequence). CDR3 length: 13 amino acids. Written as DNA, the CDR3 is TGTGCCAGTAGTAGTGGCACTAGCGGGCTTAAGCATTTT. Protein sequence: CASSSGTSGLKHF.

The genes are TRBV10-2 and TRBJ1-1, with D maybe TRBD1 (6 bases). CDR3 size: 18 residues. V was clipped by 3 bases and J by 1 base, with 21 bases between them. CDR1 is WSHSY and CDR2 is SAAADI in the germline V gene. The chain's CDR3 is CASSDPFGGGQANTEAFF. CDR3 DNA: TGCGCCAGCAGTGACCCCTTCGGGGGGGGCCAGGCGAACACTGAAGCTTTCTTT.

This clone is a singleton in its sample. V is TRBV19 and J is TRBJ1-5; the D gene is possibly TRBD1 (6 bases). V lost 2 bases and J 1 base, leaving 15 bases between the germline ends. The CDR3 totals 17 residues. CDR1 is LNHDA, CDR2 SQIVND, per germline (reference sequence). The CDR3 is CASSITGLRLSNQPQHF. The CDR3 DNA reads TGTGCCAGTAGTATAACAGGGTTGCGACTAAGCAATCAGCCCCAGCATTTT.

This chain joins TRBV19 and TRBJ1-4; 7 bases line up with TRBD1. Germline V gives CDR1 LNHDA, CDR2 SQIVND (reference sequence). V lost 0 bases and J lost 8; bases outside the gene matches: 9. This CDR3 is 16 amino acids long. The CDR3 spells CASSIDRTGSKEKLFF. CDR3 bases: TGTGCCAGTAGTATAGATAGGACAGGTTCGAAAGAAAAACTGTTTTTT.

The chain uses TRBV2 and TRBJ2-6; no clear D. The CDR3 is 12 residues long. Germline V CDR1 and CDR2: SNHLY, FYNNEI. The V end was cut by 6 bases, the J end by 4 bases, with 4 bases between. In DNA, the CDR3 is TGTGCCAGCAGGGCCGGGGCCAACGTCCTGACTTTC. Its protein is CASRAGANVLTF.

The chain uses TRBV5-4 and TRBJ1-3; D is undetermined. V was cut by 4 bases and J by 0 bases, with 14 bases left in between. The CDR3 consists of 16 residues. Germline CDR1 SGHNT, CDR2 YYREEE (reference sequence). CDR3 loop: CASSLKTRNSGNTIYF. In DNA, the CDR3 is TGTGCCAGCAGCCTTAAGACACGGAACTCTGGAAACACCATATATTTT.

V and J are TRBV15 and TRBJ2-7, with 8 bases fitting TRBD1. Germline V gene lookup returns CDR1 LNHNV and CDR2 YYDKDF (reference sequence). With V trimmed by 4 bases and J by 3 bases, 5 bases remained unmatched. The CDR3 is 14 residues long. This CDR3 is CATSKTGEYYEQYF. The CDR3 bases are TGTGCCACCAGCAAGACAGGGGAGTACTACGAGCAGTACTTC.

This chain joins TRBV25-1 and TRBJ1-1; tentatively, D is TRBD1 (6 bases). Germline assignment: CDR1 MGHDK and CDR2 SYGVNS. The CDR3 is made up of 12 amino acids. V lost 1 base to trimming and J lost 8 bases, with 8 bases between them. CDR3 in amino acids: CASSEWGGEAFF. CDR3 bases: TGTGCCAGCAGTGAATGGGGGGGCGAAGCTTTCTTT.

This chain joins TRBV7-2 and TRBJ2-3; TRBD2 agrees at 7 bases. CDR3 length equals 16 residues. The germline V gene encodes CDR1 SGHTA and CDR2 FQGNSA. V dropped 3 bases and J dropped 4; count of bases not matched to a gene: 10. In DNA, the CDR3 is TGTGCCAGCAGCTTCGGTCGTACGGGGGGTTCAGATACGCAGTATTTT. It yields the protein CASSFGRTGGSDTQYF.

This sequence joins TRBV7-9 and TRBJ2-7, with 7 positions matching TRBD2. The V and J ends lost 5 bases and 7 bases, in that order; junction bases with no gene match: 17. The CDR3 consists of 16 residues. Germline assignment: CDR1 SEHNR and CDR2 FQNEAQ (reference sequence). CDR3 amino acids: CASSLLDGGGIREQYV. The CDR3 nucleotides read TGTGCCAGCAGCCTACTGGACGGGGGAGGGATACGAGAGCAGTACGTC.

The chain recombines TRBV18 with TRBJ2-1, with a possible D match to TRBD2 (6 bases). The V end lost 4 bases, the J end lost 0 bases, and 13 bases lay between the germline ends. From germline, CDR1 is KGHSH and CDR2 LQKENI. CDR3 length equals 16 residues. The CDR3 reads CASSLRGGVSYNEQFF. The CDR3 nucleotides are TGTGCCAGCTCACTAAGGGGCGGGGTCTCCTACAATGAGCAGTTCTTC.

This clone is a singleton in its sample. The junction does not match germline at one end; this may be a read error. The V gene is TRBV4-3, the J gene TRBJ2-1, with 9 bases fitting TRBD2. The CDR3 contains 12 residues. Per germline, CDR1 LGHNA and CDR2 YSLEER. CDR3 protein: CASSDEAGGLLF. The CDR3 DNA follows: TGCGCCAGCAGCGACGAAGCGGGGGGCCTGCTCTTC.

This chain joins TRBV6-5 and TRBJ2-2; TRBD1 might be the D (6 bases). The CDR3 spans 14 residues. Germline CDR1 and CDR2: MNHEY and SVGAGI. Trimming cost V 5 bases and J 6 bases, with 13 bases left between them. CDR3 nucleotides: TGTGCCAGCAGTCCTCTTACAGGGTCCGGGGAGCTGTTTTTT. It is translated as CASSPLTGSGELFF.

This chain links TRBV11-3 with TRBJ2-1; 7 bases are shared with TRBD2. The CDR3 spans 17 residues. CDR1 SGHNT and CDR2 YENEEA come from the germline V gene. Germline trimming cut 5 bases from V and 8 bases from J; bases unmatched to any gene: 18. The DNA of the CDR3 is TGTGCCAGCAGCCCCCTGAATAGGTGGAGCGGGGAGGATGAGCAGTTCTTC. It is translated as CASSPLNRWSGEDEQFF. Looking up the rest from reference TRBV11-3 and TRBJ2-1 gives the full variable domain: EAGVVQSPRYKIIEKKQPVAFWCNPISGHNTLYWYLQNLGQGPELLIRYENEEAVDDSQLPKDRFSAERLKGVDSTLKIQPAELGDSAVYLCASSPLNRWSGEDEQFFGPGTRLTVL.

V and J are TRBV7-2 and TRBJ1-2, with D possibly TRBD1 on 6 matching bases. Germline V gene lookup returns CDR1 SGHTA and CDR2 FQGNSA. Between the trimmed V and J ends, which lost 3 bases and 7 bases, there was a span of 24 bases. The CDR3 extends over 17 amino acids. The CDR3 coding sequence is TGTGCCAGCAGCTTCGTCATGAAAGGGGGAACGACAGGTGGCTACACCTTC. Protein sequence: CASSFVMKGGTTGGYTF.

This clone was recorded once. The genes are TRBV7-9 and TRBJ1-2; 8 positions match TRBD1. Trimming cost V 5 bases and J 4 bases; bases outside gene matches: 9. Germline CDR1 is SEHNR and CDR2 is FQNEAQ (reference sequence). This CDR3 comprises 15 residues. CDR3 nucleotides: TGTGCCAGCAGCCTTGGACAGGGAGCCCTCTATGGCTACACCTTC. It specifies CASSLGQGALYGYTF.

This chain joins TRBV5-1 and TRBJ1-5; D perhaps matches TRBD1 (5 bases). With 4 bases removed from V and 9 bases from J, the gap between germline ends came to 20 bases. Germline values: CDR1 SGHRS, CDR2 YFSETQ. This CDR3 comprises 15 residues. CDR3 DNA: TGCGCCAGCAGCACAGCGGGACTCATCCCAGCGCCCCAGCATTTT. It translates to CASSTAGLIPAPQHF. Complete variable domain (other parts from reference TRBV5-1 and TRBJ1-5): KAGVTQTPRYLIKTRGQQVTLSCSPISGHRSVSWYQQTPGQGLQFLFEYFSETQRNKGNFPGRFSGRQFSNSRSEMNVSTLELGDSALYLCASSTAGLIPAPQHFGDGTRLSIL.

CDR3 DNA: TGTGCCAGCAGTCGGACAGGCAATGAAAAACTGTTTTTT. Translating gives CASSRTGNEKLFF. This chain uses TRBV6-2 or TRBV6-3 with TRBJ1-4; 7 bases are a match to TRBD1. Trimming at V came to 5 bases and at J to 5 bases, leaving 2 bases not matched to a gene. Germline-derived CDR1 and CDR2 are MNHEY and SVGEGT. The CDR3 covers 13 residues.

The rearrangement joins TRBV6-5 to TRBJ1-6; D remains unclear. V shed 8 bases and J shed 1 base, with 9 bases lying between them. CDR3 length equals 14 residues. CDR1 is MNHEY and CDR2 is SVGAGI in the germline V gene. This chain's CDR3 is CASQFESYNSPLHF. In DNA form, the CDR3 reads TGTGCCAGCCAATTTGAGTCCTATAATTCACCCCTCCACTTT.

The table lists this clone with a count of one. The CDR3 nucleotides are TGTGCCAGCAGCCCCGCCCGGGGATACTCACCCCTCCACTTT. Protein product: CASSPARGYSPLHF. The V and J genes are TRBV11-2 and TRBJ1-6; D is unresolved. CDR3 length: 14 amino acids. CDR1 and CDR2 from the germline V gene are SGHAT and FQNNGV. Trimming removed 5 bases at V and 10 bases at J, with 15 bases between.

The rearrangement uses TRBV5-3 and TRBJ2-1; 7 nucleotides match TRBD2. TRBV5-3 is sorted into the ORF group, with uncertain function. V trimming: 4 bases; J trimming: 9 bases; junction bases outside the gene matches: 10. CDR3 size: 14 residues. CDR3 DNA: TGTGCCAGAAGCGCCGGGACGCGGGGGAGTGAGCAGTTCTTC. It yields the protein CARSAGTRGSEQFF.

The CDR3 DNA reads as TGTGCCAGCAGTCCTTTACAGGGGGATACGCAGTATTTT. It translates to CASSPLQGDTQYF. The V gene is TRBV25-1, the J gene TRBJ2-3, with TRBD1 matching over 7 bases. The CDR3 is 13 residues long. J lost 6 bases, V lost 5 bases, and 5 bases had no gene match. Germline CDR1 reads MGHDK; CDR2 reads SYGVNS.

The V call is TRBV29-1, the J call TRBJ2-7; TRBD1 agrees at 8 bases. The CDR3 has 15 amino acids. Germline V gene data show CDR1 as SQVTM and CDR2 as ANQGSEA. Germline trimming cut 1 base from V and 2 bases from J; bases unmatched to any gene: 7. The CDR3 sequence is CSVEADRARTYEQYV. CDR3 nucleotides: TGCAGCGTTGAAGCGGACAGGGCAAGAACCTACGAGCAGTACGTC.

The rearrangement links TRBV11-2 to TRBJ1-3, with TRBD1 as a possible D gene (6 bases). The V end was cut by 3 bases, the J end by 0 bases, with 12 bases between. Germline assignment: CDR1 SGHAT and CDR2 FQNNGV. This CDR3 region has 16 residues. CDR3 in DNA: TGTGCCAGCAGCTTGACTCAGGGGTACTCTGGAAACACCATATATTTT. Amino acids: CASSLTQGYSGNTIYF. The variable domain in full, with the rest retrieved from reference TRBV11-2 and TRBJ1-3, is EAGVAQSPRYKIIEKRQSVAFWCNPISGHATLYWYQQILGQGPKLLIQFQNNGVVDDSQLPKDRFSAERLKGVDSTLKIQPAKLEDSAVYLCASSLTQGYSGNTIYFGEGSWLTVV.